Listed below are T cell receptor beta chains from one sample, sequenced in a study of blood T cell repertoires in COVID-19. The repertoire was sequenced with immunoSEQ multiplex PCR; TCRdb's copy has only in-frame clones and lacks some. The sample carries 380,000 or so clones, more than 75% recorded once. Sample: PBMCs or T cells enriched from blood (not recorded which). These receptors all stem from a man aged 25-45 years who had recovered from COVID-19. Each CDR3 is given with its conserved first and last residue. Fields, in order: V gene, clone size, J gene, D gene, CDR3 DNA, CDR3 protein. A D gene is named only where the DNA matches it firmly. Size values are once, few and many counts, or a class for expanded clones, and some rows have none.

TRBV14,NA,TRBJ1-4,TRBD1,TGTGCCAGCAGCCCCGACAGGGGGCGCGGGGAAAAACTGTTTTTT,CASSPDRGRGEKLFF
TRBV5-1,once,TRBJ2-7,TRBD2,TGCGCCAGCAGCCGAGTAGCGGGGGGTACCTACGAGCAGTACTTC,CASSRVAGGTYEQYF
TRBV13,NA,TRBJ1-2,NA,TGTGCCAGCAGCTTCCCGACCAGGATGGATGGCTACACCTTC,CASSFPTRMDGYTF
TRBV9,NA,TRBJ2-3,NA,TGTGCCAGCAGCGTAGAGGCCAGGGCGGGGGCCATGAATACGCAGTATTTT,CASSVEARAGAMNTQYF
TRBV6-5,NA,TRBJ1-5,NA,TGTGCCAGCAGTCCCGGACGGGACAATCAGCCCCAGCATTTT,CASSPGRDNQPQHF
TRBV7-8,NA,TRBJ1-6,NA,TGTGCCAGCAGCTCAGACCGCGGGGGAATAGGGTCACCCCTCCACTTT,CASSSDRGGIGSPLHF
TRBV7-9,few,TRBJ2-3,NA,TGTGCCAGCAGCTTCTCAGTTGGTGATACGCAGTATTTT,CASSFSVGDTQYF
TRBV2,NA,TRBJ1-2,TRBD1,TGTGCCAGCAGGACAGGGGGAATTAGTGGCTACATCTTC,CASRTGGISGYIF
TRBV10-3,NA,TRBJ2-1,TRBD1,TGTGCCGTCGGGACAGGGGACAACAATGAGCAGTTCTTC,CAVGTGDNNEQFF
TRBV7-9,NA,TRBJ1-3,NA,TGTGCCAGCAGCCCCCGGGGAACAGCCTTTTTCTCTGGAAACACCATATATTTT,CASSPRGTAFFSGNTIYF
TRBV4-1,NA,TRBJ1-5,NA,TGCGCCAGCAGCCCAAATGTAGGGGGCAATCAGCCCCAGCATTTT,CASSPNVGGNQPQHF
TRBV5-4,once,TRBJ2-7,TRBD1,TGTGCCAGCAGCTCGAAAGACAGGGCGGCCGGGGTCGAGCAGTACTTC,CASSSKDRAAGVEQYF
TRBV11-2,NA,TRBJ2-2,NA,TGTGCCAGCAGCTTAGGCGGGTTTGTACCCGGGGAGCTGTTTTTT,CASSLGGFVPGELFF
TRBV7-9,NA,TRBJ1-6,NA,TGTGCCAGCAGCTTAAATCACCCCTCCGGGTCACCCCTCCACTTT,CASSLNHPSGSPLHF
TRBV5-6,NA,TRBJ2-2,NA,TGTGCCAGCAGCTACGAAGAGCCCACCGGGGAGCTGTTTTTT,CASSYEEPTGELFF
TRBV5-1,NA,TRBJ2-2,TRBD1,TGCGCCAGCAGCGCCACAGGGGTCTCCTTAGCCGGGGAGCTGTTTTTT,CASSATGVSLAGELFF
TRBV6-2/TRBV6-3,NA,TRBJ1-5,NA,TGTGCCAGCAGTTACCCGACTTCGCAGCCCCAGCATTTT,CASSYPTSQPQHF
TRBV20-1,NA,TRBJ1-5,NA,TGCAGTGCTAGTCTTTTGAATCAGCCCCAGCATTTT,CSASLLNQPQHF
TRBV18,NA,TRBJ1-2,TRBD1,TGTGCCAGCTCACCAGTGGGACAGGGATACGGCTACACCTTC,CASSPVGQGYGYTF
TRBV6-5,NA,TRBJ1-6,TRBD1,TGTGCCAGCAGTTTGGACAGGAAAGTTTCACCCCTCCACTTT,CASSLDRKVSPLHF
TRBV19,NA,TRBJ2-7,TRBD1,TGTGCCAGTAGTATAATGGGACAGGCTTCCTACGAGCAGTACTTC,CASSIMGQASYEQYF
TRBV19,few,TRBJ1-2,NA,TGTGCCAGTACCAATGGGGCCGCCGGTAACTATGGCTACACCTTC,CASTNGAAGNYGYTF
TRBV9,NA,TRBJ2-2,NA,TGTGCCAGCAGCGTAATGGAGGGCACCGGGGAGCTGTTTTTT,CASSVMEGTGELFF
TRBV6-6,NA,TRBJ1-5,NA,TGTGCCAGCAGAAACGGGGGGACTAATCAGCCCCAGCATTTT,CASRNGGTNQPQHF
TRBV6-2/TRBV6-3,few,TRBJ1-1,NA,TGTGCCAGCAGTTACTCGGGACAACGTGAAGCTTTCTTT,CASSYSGQREAFF
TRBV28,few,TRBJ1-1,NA,TGTGCCAGCAGCCCGATACGGGGGTACACTGAAGCTTTCTTT,CASSPIRGYTEAFF
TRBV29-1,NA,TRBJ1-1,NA,TGCAGCGTTAACCGAGAGGGCACGTATGAAGCTTTCTTT,CSVNREGTYEAFF
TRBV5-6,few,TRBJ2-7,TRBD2,TGTGCCAGCAGCTGGGGTATGGGCGGGGGAGTCCCGAGCTCCTACGAGCAGTACTTC,CASSWGMGGGVPSSYEQYF
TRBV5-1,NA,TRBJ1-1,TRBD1,TGCGCCAGCCGGGACAGGGCTTTTAGCACTGAAGCTTTCTTT,CASRDRAFSTEAFF
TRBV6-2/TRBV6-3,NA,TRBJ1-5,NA,TGTGCCAGCAGTTACTGGACAGCCGGCAATCAGCCCCAGCATTTT,CASSYWTAGNQPQHF
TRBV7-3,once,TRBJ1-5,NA,TGTGCCAGCAGCTTATTTGGGGGGCAGCCCCAGCATTTT,CASSLFGGQPQHF
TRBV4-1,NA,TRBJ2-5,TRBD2,TGCGCCAGCAGCCAAGATGGTAGCGGGGGCCAAGAGACCCAGTACTTC,CASSQDGSGGQETQYF
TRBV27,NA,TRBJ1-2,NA,TGTGCCAGCAGTTTCGGGACAAGATATGGCTACACCTTC,CASSFGTRYGYTF
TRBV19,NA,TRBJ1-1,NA,TGTGCCAGTAGTATAGATTCACAGGGCATTACTGAAGCTTTCTTT,CASSIDSQGITEAFF
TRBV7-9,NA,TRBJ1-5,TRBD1,TGTGCCAGCAGCCCTGCCAGGGGGCTAATAGGTGATCAGCCCCAGCATTTT,CASSPARGLIGDQPQHF
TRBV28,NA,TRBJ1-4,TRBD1,TGTGCCAGTATAGAGGGGGCATCTAATGAAAAACTGTTTTTT,CASIEGASNEKLFF
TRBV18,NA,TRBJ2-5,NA,TGTGCCAGCTCACCACCGAGAGACTCCCAAGAGACCCAGTACTTC,CASSPPRDSQETQYF
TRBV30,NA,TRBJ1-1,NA,TGTGCCTGGAGTAATAGGGGTTGGAACACTGAAGCTTTCTTT,CAWSNRGWNTEAFF
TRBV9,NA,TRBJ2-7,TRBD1,TGTGCCAGCAGCGTTGCGACAGGGGGCTTCGAGCAGTACTTC,CASSVATGGFEQYF
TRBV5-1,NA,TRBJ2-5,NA,TGCGCCAGCAGCACCGGACAGTTACAAGAGACCCAGTACTTC,CASSTGQLQETQYF
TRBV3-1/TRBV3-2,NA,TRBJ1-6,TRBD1,TGTGCCAGCAGCCAAGACGGACAGGCCCTATATAATTCACCCCTCCACTTT,CASSQDGQALYNSPLHF
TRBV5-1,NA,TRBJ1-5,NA,TGCGCCAGCAGCTTGGGGGAGGGGAGGGACAATCAGCCCCAGCATTTT,CASSLGEGRDNQPQHF
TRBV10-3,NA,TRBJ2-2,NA,TGTGCCATCAGTGACGAATACTTACTCGGGACCGGGGAGCTGTTTTTT,CAISDEYLLGTGELFF
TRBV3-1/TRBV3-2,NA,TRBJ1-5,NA,TGTGCCAGCAGCCAAGACAGTGGTAATCAGCCCCAGCATTTT,CASSQDSGNQPQHF
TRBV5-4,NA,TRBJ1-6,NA,TGTGCCAGCGGGGGGAGGGAGTTATCACCCCTCCACTTT,CASGGRELSPLHF